The subject of this entry is one T cell receptor beta chain. Its antigen remains unidentified. The PCR was carried out with 60 Vbeta primers and 13 Jbeta primers. Sequencing was performed with immunoSEQ multiplex PCR; in TCRdb, only in-frame clones are kept and a portion is missing. The data show fewer than 130,000 clones, about 80% seen once. This sample stems from a study of cytomegalovirus exposure and HLA in healthy donors. Germline loops: CDR1 MNHEY, CDR2 SMNVEV (reference sequence). Trimming left V 0 bases short and J 0 bases short, with 12 bases between. This CDR3 region has 16 residues. Study outcomes and limitations: Data from an earlier analysis indicated that most TCR beta V segments were productive either about 90% or about 30% of the time.

The clonotype was recovered from a man between 45 and 60 years old in good health and CMV-seropositive. The sequenced sample was PBMCs. The rearrangement joins TRBV27 to TRBJ2-7; possibly TRBD1 for D (5 bases). In nucleotides, the CDR3 is TGTGCCAGCAGTTTATCGGCAGGGTCAAGCTCCTACGAGCAGTACTTC. Its protein product is CASSLSAGSSSYEQYF.